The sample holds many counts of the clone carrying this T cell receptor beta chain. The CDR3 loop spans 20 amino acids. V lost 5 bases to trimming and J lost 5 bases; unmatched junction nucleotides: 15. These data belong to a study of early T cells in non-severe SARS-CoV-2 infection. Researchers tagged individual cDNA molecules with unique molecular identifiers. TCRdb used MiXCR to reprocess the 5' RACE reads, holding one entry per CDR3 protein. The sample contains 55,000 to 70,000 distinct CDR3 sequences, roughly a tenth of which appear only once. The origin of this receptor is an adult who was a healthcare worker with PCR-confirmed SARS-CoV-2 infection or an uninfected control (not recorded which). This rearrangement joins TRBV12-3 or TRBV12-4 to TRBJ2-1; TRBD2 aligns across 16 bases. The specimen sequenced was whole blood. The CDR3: CASSPATGTSGRVVDNEQFF. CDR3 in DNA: TGTGCCAGCAGTCCCGCTACCGGGACTAGCGGGAGGGTGGTCGACAATGAGCAGTTCTTC.